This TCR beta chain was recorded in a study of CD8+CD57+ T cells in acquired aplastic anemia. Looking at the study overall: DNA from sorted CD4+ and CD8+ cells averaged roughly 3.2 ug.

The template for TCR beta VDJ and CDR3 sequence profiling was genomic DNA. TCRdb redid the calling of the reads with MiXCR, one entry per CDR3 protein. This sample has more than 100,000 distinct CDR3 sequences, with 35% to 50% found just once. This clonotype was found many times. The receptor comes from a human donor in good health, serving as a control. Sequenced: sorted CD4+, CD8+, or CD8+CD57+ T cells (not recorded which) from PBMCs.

DNA for the CDR3: TGCGCCAGCAGCTTCGGTCAGGGGGCCGAGACCCAGTACTTC. Its protein is CASSFGQGAETQYF. V is TRBV5-1 and J is TRBJ2-5, with 8 bases lining up with TRBD1. The CDR3 sequence is 14 residues long. V shed 2 bases, J shed 5 bases, and the junction held 5 bases outside the gene matches. In germline, CDR1 is SGHRS, CDR2 YFSETQ.